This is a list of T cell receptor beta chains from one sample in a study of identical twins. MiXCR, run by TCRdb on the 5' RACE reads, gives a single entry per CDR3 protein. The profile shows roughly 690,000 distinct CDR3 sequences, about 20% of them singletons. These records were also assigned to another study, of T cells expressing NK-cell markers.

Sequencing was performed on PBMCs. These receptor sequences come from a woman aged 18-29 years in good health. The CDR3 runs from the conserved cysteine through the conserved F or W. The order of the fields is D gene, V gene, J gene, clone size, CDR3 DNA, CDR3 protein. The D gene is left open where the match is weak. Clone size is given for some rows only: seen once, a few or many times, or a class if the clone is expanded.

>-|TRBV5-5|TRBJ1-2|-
TGTGCCAGCGGCTTGGGGCAGGTCCAAGGCTACACCTTC
CASGLGQVQGYTF
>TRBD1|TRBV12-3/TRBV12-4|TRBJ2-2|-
TGTGCCAGCAGTCGATTACAGGGGGCCGGGGAGCTGTTTTTT
CASSRLQGAGELFF
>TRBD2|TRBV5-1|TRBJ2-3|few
TGCGCCAGCAGCTTGGACACAGCGGGGGTCAAGGATACGCAGTATTTT
CASSLDTAGVKDTQYF
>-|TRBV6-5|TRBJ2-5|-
TGTGCCAGCAGTTTCCGACGGTCCCAAGAGACCCAGTACTTC
CASSFRRSQETQYF
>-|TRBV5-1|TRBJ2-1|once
TGCGCCAGCAGCCGGGCCGGGCCAAGCTCCTACAATGAGCAGTTCTTC
CASSRAGPSSYNEQFF
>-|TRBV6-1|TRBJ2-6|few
TGTGCCAGCTGCGGTACGGCTGGGGCCAACGTCCTGACTTTC
CASCGTAGANVLTF
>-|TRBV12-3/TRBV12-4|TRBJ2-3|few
TGTGCCAGCAGCACCGGACCAAGCATGACAGATACGCAGTATTTT
CASSTGPSMTDTQYF
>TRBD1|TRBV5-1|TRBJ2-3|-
TGCGCCAGCAGCAAGCGGACAGGGCGCACAGATACGCAGTATTTT
CASSKRTGRTDTQYF
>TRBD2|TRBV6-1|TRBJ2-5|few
TGTGCCAGCAGTGAGGGACTAGCGGCGGAGACCCAGTACTTC
CASSEGLAAETQYF
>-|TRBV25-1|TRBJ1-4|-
TGTGCCAGCAGTGAAGGGCCGTGGGAAAAACTGTTTTTT
CASSEGPWEKLFF
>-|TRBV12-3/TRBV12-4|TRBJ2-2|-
TGTGCCAGCACTATCGGAGGGAACACCGGGGAGCTGTTTTTT
CASTIGGNTGELFF
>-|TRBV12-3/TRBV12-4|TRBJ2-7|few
TGTGCCAGCAGTTTTGGCTCGACCTACGAGCAGTACTTC
CASSFGSTYEQYF
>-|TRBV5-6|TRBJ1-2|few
TGTGCCAGCAGCTTGGGTTTTGGATCCGCAGGGGGCTACACCTTC
CASSLGFGSAGGYTF
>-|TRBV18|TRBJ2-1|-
TGTGCCAGCTCACCGACCGGGGGAGCCACCTACAATGAGCAGTTCTTC
CASSPTGGATYNEQFF
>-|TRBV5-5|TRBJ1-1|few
TGTGCCAGCAGCCCAAACGGCCTTCTGACTGAAGCTTTCTTT
CASSPNGLLTEAFF
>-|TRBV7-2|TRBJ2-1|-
TGTGCCAGCAGCTTCGGACCTCCCCTGGATGAGCAGTTCTTC
CASSFGPPLDEQFF
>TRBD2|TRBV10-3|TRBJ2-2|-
TGTGCCATCAGTGAGACTAGCGAGAGACCCGGGGAGCTGTTTTTT
CAISETSERPGELFF
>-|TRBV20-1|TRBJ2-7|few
TGCAGTGCTAGAGATCTAGATAACTACGAGCAGTACTTC
CSARDLDNYEQYF
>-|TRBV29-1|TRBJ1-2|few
TGCAGCGTCGGAGAACAGATTAACTATGGCTACACCTTC
CSVGEQINYGYTF
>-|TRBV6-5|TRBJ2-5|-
TGTGCCAGCAGTTCCTTAGACAGGCGACAAGAGACCCAGTACTTC
CASSSLDRRQETQYF
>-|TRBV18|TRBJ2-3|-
TGTGCCAGCTCATCTGACAATGAAGATACGCAGTATTTT
CASSSDNEDTQYF
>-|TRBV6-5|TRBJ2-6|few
TGTGCCAGCAGTTACATCATTCAGCCTGGGGCCAACGTCCTGACTTTC
CASSYIIQPGANVLTF
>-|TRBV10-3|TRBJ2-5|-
TGTGCCATCAGTGAGTCGAATGGGGAGACCCAGTACTTC
CAISESNGETQYF
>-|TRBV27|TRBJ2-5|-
TGTGCCAGCAGTCCCTCGGGCGTAGGGACCCAGTACTTC
CASSPSGVGTQYF
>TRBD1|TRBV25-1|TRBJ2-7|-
TGTGCCAGCGGCAACCAGGGGGACGAGCAGTACTTC
CASGNQGDEQYF
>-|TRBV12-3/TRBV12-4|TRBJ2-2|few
TGTGCCAGCAGTCCACTGACTAGACGGAACACCGGGGAGCTGTTTTTT
CASSPLTRRNTGELFF
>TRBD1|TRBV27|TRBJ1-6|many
TGTGCCAGCAATACTCCGGGACAGGGGGCCTCACCCCTCCACTTT
CASNTPGQGASPLHF
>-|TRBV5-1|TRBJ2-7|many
TGCGCCAGCAGCCGCGGTGGGGACACAGAGCAGTACTTC
CASSRGGDTEQYF
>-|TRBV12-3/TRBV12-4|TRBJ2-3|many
TGTGCCAGCAGAGCGACCACAGATACGCAGTATTTT
CASRATTDTQYF
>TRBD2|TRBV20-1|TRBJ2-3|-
TGCAGTGCCCGGGGGGGATCTATAGATACGCAGTATTTT
CSARGGSIDTQYF
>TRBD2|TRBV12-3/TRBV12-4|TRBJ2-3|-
TGTGCCAGCAGTCCCTTACTAGCGGGAGGATCAGATACGCAGTATTTT
CASSPLLAGGSDTQYF
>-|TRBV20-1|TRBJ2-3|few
TGCAGTGCTAGTCGGATGGCTATAGACACAGATACGCAGTATTTT
CSASRMAIDTDTQYF
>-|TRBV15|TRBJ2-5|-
TGTGCCACCAGCAGAGATTTACCCACGGTGGAGACCCAGTACTTC
CATSRDLPTVETQYF
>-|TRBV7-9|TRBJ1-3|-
TGTGCCAGCAGCCGGTGGACCCTCGGTGGAAACACCATATATTTT
CASSRWTLGGNTIYF
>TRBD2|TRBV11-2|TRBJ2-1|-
TGTGCCAGCAGGACATGGACTAGCGGGGGGCCGGACAATGAGCAGTTCTTC
CASRTWTSGGPDNEQFF
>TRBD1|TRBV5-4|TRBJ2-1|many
TGTGCCAGCAGCTTGGAGTCGGCAGGGGGTTACAATGAGCAGTTCTTC
CASSLESAGGYNEQFF
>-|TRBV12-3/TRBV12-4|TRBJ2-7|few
TGTGCCAGCAGTTTGGCAGGTTACTACGAGCAGTACTTC
CASSLAGYYEQYF
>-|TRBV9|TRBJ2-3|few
TGTGCCAGTCAAGGCGGTAGCACAGATACGCAGTATTTT
CASQGGSTDTQYF
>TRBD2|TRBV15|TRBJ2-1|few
TGTGCCACCAGTAGCAGCGGGGGTTCCTACAATGAGCAGTTCTTC
CATSSSGGSYNEQFF
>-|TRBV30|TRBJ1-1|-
TGTGCCTGGAGGGGTACAGGGACCAACACTGAAGCTTTCTTT
CAWRGTGTNTEAFF
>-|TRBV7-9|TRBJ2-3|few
TGTGCCAGCAACTATTGGAGCACAGATACGCAGTATTTT
CASNYWSTDTQYF
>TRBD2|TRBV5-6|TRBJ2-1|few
TGTGCCAGCAGCTCAATCGGGACTAGCGAATACAATGAGCAGTTCTTC
CASSSIGTSEYNEQFF
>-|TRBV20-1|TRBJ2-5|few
TGCAGTGCTAGAAAGCCCGGGACTTCGCAAGAGACCCAGTACTTC
CSARKPGTSQETQYF
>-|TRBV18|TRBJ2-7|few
TGTGCCAGCTCACCTGCCCCTGTAACCTACGAGCAGTACTTC
CASSPAPVTYEQYF
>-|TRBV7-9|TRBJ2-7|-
TGTGCCAGCAGCTTACCCAGGGCAGGCGGTAGCTCCTACGAGCAGTACTTC
CASSLPRAGGSSYEQYF
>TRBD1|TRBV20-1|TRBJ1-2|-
TGCAGTGCTGGGGGGACAGACTATGGCTACACCTTC
CSAGGTDYGYTF
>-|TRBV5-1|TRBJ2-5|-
TGCGCCAGCAGCTTGGAGGGGAGTTGGGAGACCCAGTACTTC
CASSLEGSWETQYF
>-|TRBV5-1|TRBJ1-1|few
TGCGCCAGCAGCTCGGACATCTTTCCTGAAGCTTTCTTT
CASSSDIFPEAFF
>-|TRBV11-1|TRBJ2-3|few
TGTGCCAGCAGCCAAGGACAGACCTACCTACTCACAGATACGCAGTATTTT
CASSQGQTYLLTDTQYF
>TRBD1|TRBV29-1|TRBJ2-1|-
TGCAGCATATCTCAGGACAGGGCGAATGAGCAGTTCTTC
CSISQDRANEQFF
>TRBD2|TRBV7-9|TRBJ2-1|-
TGTGCCAGCATGCTAGCGGGACGTTACAATGAGCAGTTCTTC
CASMLAGRYNEQFF
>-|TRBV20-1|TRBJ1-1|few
TGCAGTGCTAGGGCCCCAGCTAGCACTGAAGCTTTCTTT
CSARAPASTEAFF
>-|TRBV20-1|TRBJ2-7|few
TGCAGTGCTAGGGGACTTAGCTCCTACGAGCAGTACTTC
CSARGLSSYEQYF
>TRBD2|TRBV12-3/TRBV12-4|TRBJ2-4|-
TGTGCCAGCAGTTTAGGGCTAGCGGGGGGGGGTGGGTACTTC
CASSLGLAGGGGYF
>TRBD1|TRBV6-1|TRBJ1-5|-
TGTGCCAGCAGACCTAGCCGGGACAGGGGTCAGCCCCAGCATTTT
CASRPSRDRGQPQHF
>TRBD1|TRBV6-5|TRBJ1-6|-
TGTGCCAGCAGTTTATCAGGACAGGGGAGGAATTCACCCCTCCACTTT
CASSLSGQGRNSPLHF
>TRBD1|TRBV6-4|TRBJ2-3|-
TGTGCCAGCAGTGACTCGGGACAGGGCGCAGATACGCAGTATTTT
CASSDSGQGADTQYF
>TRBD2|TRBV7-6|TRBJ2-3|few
TGTGCCAGCAGCTTAGCCGCAGGGGCGGGAGGGACAGATACGCAGTATTTT
CASSLAAGAGGTDTQYF
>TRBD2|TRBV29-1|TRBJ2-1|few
TGCAGCGCACTGGGACTAGCGGGAGGGGGTTCCTACAATGAGCAGTTCTTC
CSALGLAGGGSYNEQFF